These 20 T cell receptor beta chains were sequenced from one sample in a study of early T cells in non-severe SARS-CoV-2 infection. TCRdb reanalysed the 5' RACE reads using MiXCR and keeps one entry per CDR3 protein. The sample contains approximately 71,000 distinct CDR3 sequences, over 10% of which appear only once. Sequencing used whole blood, obtained at baseline. Every receptor here comes from an adult who was a healthcare worker with PCR-confirmed SARS-CoV-2 infection or an uninfected control (not recorded which).

This clonotype was observed a handful of times. The gene calls are TRBV11-2 and TRBJ2-7, with 7 bases identical to TRBD1. Per the germline V gene, CDR1 is SGHAT and CDR2 is FQNNGV. With 5 bases clipped from V and 0 bases from J, the junction kept 4 bases outside the gene matches. CDR3 size: 14 residues. The CDR3 DNA is TGTGCCAGCAGCCTACAGGGGAACTCCTACGAGCAGTACTTC. Residues: CASSLQGNSYEQYF.

This clonotype was seen a handful of times. The rearrangement joins TRBV24-1 to TRBJ2-2; D is perhaps TRBD2 (6 bases). The CDR3 consists of 16 residues. Trimming took 10 bases from V and 1 from J, leaving 18 bases between them. The germline V gene has CDR1 KGHDR and CDR2 SFDVKD. The CDR3 protein is CATAPGDKGNTGELFF. CDR3 nucleotides: TGTGCCACAGCCCCGGGGGATAAGGGGAACACCGGGGAGCTGTTTTTT.

This clonotype showed up many times. The rearrangement uses TRBV28 and TRBJ1-1; D ambiguous. V shed 3 bases and J shed 1 base, with 3 bases lying between them. The CDR3 runs to 12 residues. CDR1 and CDR2 (germline): MDHEN, SYDVKM. In nucleotides, the CDR3 is TGTGCCAGCAGTTTGGGGAACACTGAAGCTTTCTTT. Amino acids: CASSLGNTEAFF.

The chain employs TRBV6-2 or TRBV6-3 and TRBJ2-1; 7 nucleotides align to TRBD1. CDR1 is MNHEY, CDR2 SVGEGT, per germline. With 0 bases clipped from V and 10 bases from J, the junction kept 12 bases outside the gene matches. CDR3 length equals 16 residues. The CDR3 DNA is TGTGCCAGCAGTTACTCCGGCAGGGGGTATTCGAGAGAGCAGTTCTTC. Amino acid sequence: CASSYSGRGYSREQFF.

This clonotype was detected a few times. V and J are TRBV27 and TRBJ1-4; D possibly corresponds to TRBD1 (5 bases). The CDR3 has 13 amino acids. Trimming removed 3 bases from V and 8 bases from J, with 10 bases in between. The germline V gene encodes CDR1 MNHEY and CDR2 SMNVEV (reference sequence). The DNA for the CDR3 is TGTGCCAGCAGTTTTTCCGGGGACGAAAAACTGTTTTTT. Its protein product is CASSFSGDEKLFF.

This clonotype was seen at least ten times. The chain employs TRBV18 and TRBJ2-2, with D perhaps matching TRBD2 (6 bases). CDR3 length equals 11 residues. Germline CDR1 is KGHSH and CDR2 is LQKENI. V was clipped by 8 bases and J by 5 bases, with 6 bases between them. The DNA for the CDR3 is TGTGCCAGCCGGGAGACCGGGGAGCTGTTTTTT. It translates to CASRETGELFF.

CDR3 in DNA: TGTGCCAGCAGCTCGGACAGAAATAGCAATCAGCCCCAGCATTTT. Amino acids: CASSSDRNSNQPQHF. V usage is TRBV7-2 and J usage is TRBJ1-5; D is perhaps TRBD1 (6 bases). With 4 bases removed from V and 0 bases from J, the gap between germline ends came to 10 bases. The CDR3 runs 15 residues. Germline V gene data show CDR1 as SGHTA and CDR2 as FQGNSA.

The chain carries TRBV29-1 and TRBJ1-1, with D unclear. The V gene lost 3 bases and the J gene lost 7 bases, with 18 bases spanning the gap. CDR3 length equals 14 residues. Germline V lookup: CDR1 SQVTM, CDR2 ANQGSEA. The CDR3 region has the DNA TGCAGCGTTGATAGCGGGATGGGTAAGGGTGAAGCTTTCTTT. The encoded protein is CSVDSGMGKGEAFF.

This clonotype was counted at least ten times. The chain links TRBV20-1 to TRBJ1-1; TRBD1 agrees at 10 bases. This CDR3 contains 12 residues. Germline CDR1 and CDR2: DFQATT and SNEGSKA (reference sequence). V was clipped by 7 bases and J by 1 base; unmatched bases: 0. CDR3 loop: CSGDRGNTEAFF. The CDR3 nucleotides are TGCAGTGGGGACAGGGGGAACACTGAAGCTTTCTTT.

This clonotype was recorded a few times. The genes are TRBV18 and TRBJ1-4; D is uncertain. This CDR3 comprises 16 residues. Germline lookup yields CDR1 KGHSH and CDR2 LQKENI. The germline V and J ends were trimmed by 3 bases and 3 bases, with 14 bases remaining between them. This chain's CDR3 is CASSPQLGEANEKLFF. DNA of the CDR3: TGTGCCAGCTCACCTCAGCTGGGAGAAGCTAATGAAAAACTGTTTTTT.

This clonotype was observed a handful of times. The rearrangement joins TRBV11-3 to TRBJ2-4, with D unresolved. CDR1 is SGHNT and CDR2 is YENEEA in the germline V gene. The V gene lost 1 base and the J gene lost 8 bases, with 12 bases spanning the gap. The CDR3 totals 14 residues. CDR3 region: CASSLGSGVDIQYF. Here the CDR3 DNA reads TGTGCCAGCAGCTTAGGATCTGGAGTGGACATTCAGTACTTC.

This sequence joins TRBV3-1 and TRBJ2-2; no firm D call. The CDR3 totals 12 residues. V lost 4 bases and J lost 4, with 4 bases in between. From germline, CDR1 is LGHDT and CDR2 YNNKEL (reference sequence). The CDR3 region has the DNA TGTGCCAGCAGCCGACTCACCGGGGAGCTGTTTTTT. Protein: CASSRLTGELFF.

The chain combines TRBV9 with TRBJ1-4; 10 bases match TRBD1. Germline values: CDR1 SGDLS, CDR2 YYNGEE. V lost 3 bases to trimming and J lost 10 bases; unmatched junction nucleotides: 6. This CDR3 contains 14 residues. The CDR3 DNA is TGTGCCAGCAGCGCCGACAGGGGGCAGAGAAAACTGTTTTTT. Translating gives CASSADRGQRKLFF.

The rearrangement joins TRBV20-1 to TRBJ2-5; D might be TRBD1 or TRBD2, each matching 6 bases. CDR1 DFQATT and CDR2 SNEGSKA come from the germline V gene (reference sequence). The V gene lost 7 bases and the J gene lost 4 bases, with 19 bases spanning the gap. This CDR3 is 14 amino acids long. The CDR3 reads CSVYDTRGGETQYF. The CDR3 coding sequence is TGCAGTGTTTATGATACCAGGGGAGGAGAGACCCAGTACTTC.

The rearrangement joins TRBV6-5 to TRBJ1-1, with 7 bases matching TRBD1. Germline CDR1 reads MNHEY; CDR2 reads SVGAGI. The V segment lost 0 bases and the J segment 4 bases; nucleotides outside the gene matches: 5. The CDR3 has 15 amino acids. CDR3 nucleotide sequence: TGTGCCAGCAGTTACTCTGGCAGGGGGGCCACTGAAGCTTTCTTT. It yields the protein CASSYSGRGATEAFF.

The J gene is TRBJ2-2, the V gene TRBV6-1, with TRBD1 matching 8 bases. V lost 5 bases, J lost 5 bases, and 4 bases stayed unmatched. The V gene's germline CDR1 is MNHNS and CDR2 SASEGT. CDR3 length: 14 amino acids. In DNA, the CDR3 is TGTGCCAGCAGTAAGGACAGGGTGACCGGGGAGCTGTTTTTT. This sequence encodes CASSKDRVTGELFF.

This clonotype was detected only a few times. The chain is built from TRBV7-9 and TRBJ2-5, with TRBD1 matching over 11 bases. The CDR3 totals 14 residues. Germline trimming cut 5 bases from V and 5 bases from J; bases unmatched to any gene: 4. Germline values: CDR1 SEHNR, CDR2 FQNEAQ (reference sequence). The CDR3 loop reads CASSLGQGVETQYF. The CDR3, as DNA: TGTGCCAGCAGCCTGGGACAGGGGGTGGAGACCCAGTACTTC.

There are a few counts of this clonotype. The V call is TRBV6-5, the J call TRBJ2-3; no clear D. V shed 7 bases and J shed 2 bases, with 13 bases lying between them. The CDR3 runs to 14 residues. In germline, CDR1 is MNHEY, CDR2 SVGAGI. The CDR3 sequence is CASKVALPTDTQYF. CDR3 in DNA: TGTGCCAGCAAGGTCGCGCTCCCCACAGATACGCAGTATTTT.

This chain links TRBV12-3 or TRBV12-4 with TRBJ1-3; D gene ambiguous. Trimming removed 3 bases at V and 0 bases at J, with 3 bases between. This CDR3 has 13 amino acids. CDR3 sequence reads: CASSFSSGNTIYF. The CDR3, as DNA: TGTGCCAGCAGTTTTTCCTCTGGAAACACCATATATTTT.

The J gene is TRBJ2-1, the V gene TRBV7-2, with 10 bases matching TRBD2. Germline-derived CDR1 and CDR2 are SGHTA and FQGNSA. This CDR3 has 16 residues. The V gene end was trimmed by 5 bases and the J gene end by 8 bases; junction bases not matched to a gene: 12. The CDR3 DNA is TGTGCCAGCAGCCATAGATGGACTAGCGGTTTAGATGAGCAGTTCTTC. It translates to CASSHRWTSGLDEQFF.